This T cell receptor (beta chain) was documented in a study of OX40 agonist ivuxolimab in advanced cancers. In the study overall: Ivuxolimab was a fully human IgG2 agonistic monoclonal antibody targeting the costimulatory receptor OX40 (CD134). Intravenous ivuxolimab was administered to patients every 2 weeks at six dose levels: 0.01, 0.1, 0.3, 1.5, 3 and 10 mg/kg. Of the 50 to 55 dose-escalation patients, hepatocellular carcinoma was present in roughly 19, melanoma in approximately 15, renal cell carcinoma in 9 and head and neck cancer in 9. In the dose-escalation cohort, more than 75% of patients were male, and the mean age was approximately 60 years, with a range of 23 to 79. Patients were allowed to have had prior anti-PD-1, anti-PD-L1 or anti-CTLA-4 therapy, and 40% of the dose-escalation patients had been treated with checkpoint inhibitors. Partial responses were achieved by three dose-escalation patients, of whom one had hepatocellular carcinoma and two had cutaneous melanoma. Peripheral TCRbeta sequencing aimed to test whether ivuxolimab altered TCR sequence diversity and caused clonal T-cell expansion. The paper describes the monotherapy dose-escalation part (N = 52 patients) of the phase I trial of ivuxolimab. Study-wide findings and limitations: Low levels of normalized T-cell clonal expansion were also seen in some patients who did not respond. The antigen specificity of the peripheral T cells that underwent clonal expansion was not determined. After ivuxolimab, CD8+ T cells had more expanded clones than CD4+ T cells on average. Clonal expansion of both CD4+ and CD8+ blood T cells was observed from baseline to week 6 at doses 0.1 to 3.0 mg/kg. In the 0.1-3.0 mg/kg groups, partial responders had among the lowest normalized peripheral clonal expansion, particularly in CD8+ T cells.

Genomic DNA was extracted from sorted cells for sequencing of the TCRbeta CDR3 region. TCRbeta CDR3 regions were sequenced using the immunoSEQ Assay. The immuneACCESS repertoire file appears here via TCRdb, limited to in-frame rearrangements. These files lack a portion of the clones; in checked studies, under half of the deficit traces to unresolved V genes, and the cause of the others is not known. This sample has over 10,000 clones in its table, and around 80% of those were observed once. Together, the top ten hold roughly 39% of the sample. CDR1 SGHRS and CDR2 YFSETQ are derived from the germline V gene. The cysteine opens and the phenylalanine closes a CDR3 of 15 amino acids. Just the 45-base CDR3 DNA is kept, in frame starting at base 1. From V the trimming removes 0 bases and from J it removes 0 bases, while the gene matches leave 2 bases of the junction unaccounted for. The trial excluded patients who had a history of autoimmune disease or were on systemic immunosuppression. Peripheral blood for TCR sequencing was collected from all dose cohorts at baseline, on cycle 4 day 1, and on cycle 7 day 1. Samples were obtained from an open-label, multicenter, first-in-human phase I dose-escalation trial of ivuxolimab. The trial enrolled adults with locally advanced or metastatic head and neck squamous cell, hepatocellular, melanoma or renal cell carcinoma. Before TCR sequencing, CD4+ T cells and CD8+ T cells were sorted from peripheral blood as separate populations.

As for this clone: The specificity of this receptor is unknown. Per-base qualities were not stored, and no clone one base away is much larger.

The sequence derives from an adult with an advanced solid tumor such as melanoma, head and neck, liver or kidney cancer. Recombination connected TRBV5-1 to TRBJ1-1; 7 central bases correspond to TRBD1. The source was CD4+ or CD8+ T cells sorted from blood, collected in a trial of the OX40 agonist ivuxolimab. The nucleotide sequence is TGCGCCAGCAGCTTGGTGCAGGGGGTGAACACTGAAGCTTTCTTT. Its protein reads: CASSLVQGVNTEAFF.